Here is one TCR beta chain with its context. Its antigen remains undetermined. Base qualities are missing; no much larger clone stands one base away. V drops 0 bases and J drops 3 bases, leaving 9 bases in between. The CDR3 holds 14 amino acids from the cysteine to the phenylalanine. Only CDR3 DNA is held: 42 bases, read in frame from base 1. TCRbeta CDR3 regions were amplified from genomic DNA using the immunoSEQ Assay, a bias-controlled multiplex PCR. The published analysis was carried out like this. The number of nucleated cells in each sample was estimated from the amplification of reference gene primers within the assay. To quantify the absolute abundance of each unique TCRbeta CDR3 rearrangement, sequence reads were collapsed and filtered. For each sample, productive Simpson clonality was calculated as the square root of Simpson's diversity index over productive rearrangements. TCRdb took this table from immuneACCESS and kept in-frame rearrangements with V and J called. Such tables lack part of the clones; where checked against another copy, unresolved V genes explain under half of the gap, and the rest is unexplained. The DNA gave D and trimming, while V, J and clone size come from that table. The sample yields about 200,000 clones; approximately 90% were counted once. The biggest ten clones account for roughly a sixth of the sample.

This entry belongs to a study of blood T cell repertoires in COVID-19 (dated by TCRdb to 2019 to 2021). For the wider study: The collaborator samples originated in the United States, Italy and Spain and spanned the acute and convalescent phases of COVID-19. HLA class I and class II types, where available, came from metadata supplied by the sample provider rather than from assay-based typing. The samples were drawn from two sources: the first 160 participants of the ongoing ImmuneRACE study, and over 950 subjects contributed by 6 global collaborators. Nearly every sample came with metadata listing a de-identified subject ID, COVID-19 status, age in years and sex. Subjects who had been exposed to COVID-19, were actively infected with it, or had recovered from it provided the deeply sampled blood TCRbeta repertoires that made up the dataset. The repertoires were released in a freely available public database meant as a resource for research on the immune response to SARS-CoV-2. The prospective study material was composed of cDNA or gDNA derived from T cells, B-cell-depleted T cells, or PBMCs. The research as a whole found: How much clinical and demographic metadata was included differed by source and by participant, and the metadata was provided uncurated.

At one collaborating source in Seattle, patients were enrolled during active infection and were followed longitudinally through the course of disease. Collaborating institutions collected whole blood in K2EDTA tubes following their own protocols. For TCRbeta analysis, collaborator samples were shipped as frozen whole blood, as isolated PBMCs, or as DNA extracted from either sample type. Recombination linked TRBV5-3 to TRBJ1-1, with TRBD1 tentatively as D gene (5 bases match). TRBV5-3 is marked as an open reading frame, function uncertain. The specimen sequenced was peripheral blood. The source of this sequence is a man aged 45-65 years with COVID-19, enrolled during active disease. The DNA sequence is given as TGTGCCAGAAGCTTGGTTTGGGGCCACACTGAAGCTTTCTTT. Its coded protein is CARSLVWGHTEAFF.